The T cell receptor (beta chain) under discussion was sequenced for a study of blood T cells in healthy people across ages. V was cut by 2 bases and J by 5 bases, with 16 bases left in between. CDR1 and CDR2 from the germline V gene are SGHNT and YYREEE (reference sequence). CDR3 length equals 15 residues. The use of a sample-barcoded 5' primer and a J-beta primer mix characterized a second PCR of roughly 6 to 11 cycles. Each cDNA molecule was tagged by a template-switch adaptor that had 12 random nucleotides. A single record per CDR3 protein comes from TCRdb applying MiXCR to the 5' RACE reads. The sample lists 1.5 million to 2 million distinct CDR3 sequences, 39% occurring once.

The rearrangement links TRBV5-4 to TRBJ2-5, with D maybe TRBD2 (7 bases). The specimen was blood. This receptor was obtained from a human donor in good health. CDR3 sequence reads: CASSLWGGACETQYF. The CDR3, as DNA: TGTGCCAGCAGCTTATGGGGGGGGGCCTGTGAGACCCAGTACTTC.